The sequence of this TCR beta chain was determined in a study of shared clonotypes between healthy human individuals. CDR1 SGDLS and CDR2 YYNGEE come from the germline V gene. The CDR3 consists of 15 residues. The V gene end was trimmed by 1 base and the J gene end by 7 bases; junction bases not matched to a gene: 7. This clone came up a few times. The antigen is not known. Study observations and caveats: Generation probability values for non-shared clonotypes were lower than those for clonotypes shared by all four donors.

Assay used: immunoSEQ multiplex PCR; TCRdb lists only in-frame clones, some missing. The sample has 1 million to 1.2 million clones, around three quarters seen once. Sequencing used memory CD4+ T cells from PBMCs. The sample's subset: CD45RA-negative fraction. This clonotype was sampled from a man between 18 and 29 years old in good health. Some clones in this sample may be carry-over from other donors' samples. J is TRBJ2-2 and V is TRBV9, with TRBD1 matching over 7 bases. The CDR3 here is CASSVTGASGGELFF. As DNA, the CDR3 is TGTGCCAGCAGCGTAACAGGGGCTTCGGGCGGGGAGCTGTTTTTT. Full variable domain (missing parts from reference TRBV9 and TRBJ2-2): DSGVTQTPKHLITATGQRVTLRCSPRSGDLSVYWYQQSLDQGLQFLIQYYNGEERAKGNILERFSAQQFPDLHSELNLSSLELGDSALYFCASSVTGASGGELFFGEGSRLTVL.